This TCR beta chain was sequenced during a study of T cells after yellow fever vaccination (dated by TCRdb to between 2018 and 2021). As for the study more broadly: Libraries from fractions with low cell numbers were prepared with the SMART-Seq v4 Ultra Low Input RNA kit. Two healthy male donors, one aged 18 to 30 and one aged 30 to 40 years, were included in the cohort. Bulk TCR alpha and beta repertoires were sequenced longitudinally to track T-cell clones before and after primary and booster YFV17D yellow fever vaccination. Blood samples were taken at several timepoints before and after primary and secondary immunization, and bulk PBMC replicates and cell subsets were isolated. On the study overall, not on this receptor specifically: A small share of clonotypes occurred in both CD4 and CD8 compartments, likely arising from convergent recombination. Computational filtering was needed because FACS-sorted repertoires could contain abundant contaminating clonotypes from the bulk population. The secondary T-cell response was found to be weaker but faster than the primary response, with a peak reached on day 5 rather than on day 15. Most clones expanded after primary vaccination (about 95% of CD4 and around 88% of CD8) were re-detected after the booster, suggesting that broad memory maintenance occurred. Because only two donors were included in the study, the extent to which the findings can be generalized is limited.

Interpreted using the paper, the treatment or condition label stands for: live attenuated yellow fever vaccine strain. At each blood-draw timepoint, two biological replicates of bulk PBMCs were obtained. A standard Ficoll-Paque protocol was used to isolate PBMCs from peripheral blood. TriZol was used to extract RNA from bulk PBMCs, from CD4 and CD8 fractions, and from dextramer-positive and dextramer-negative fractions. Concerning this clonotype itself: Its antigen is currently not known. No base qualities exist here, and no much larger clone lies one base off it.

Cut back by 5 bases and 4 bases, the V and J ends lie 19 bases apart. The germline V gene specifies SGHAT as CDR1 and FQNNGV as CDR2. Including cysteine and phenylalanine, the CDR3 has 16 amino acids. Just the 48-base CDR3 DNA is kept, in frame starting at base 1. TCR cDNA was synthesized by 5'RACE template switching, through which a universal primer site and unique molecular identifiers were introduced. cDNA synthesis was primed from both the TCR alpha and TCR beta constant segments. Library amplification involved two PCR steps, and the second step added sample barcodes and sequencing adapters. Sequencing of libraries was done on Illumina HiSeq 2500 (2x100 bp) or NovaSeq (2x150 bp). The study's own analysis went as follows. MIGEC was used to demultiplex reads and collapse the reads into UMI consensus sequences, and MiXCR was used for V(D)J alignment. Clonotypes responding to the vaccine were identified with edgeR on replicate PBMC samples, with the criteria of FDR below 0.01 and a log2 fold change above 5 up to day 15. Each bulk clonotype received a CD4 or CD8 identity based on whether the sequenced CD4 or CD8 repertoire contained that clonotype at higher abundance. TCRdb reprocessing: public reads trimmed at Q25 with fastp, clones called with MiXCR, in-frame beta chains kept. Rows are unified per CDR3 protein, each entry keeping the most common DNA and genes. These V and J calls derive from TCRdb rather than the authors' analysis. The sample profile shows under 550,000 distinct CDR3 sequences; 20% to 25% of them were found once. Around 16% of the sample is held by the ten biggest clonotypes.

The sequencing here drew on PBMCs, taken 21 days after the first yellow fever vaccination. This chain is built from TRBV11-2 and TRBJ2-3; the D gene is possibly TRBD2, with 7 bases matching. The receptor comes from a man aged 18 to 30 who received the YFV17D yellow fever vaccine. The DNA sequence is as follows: TGTGCCAGCAGCCCCGTAGGCGGGGGCATGGCAGATACGCAGTATTTT. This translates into CASSPVGGGMADTQYF.